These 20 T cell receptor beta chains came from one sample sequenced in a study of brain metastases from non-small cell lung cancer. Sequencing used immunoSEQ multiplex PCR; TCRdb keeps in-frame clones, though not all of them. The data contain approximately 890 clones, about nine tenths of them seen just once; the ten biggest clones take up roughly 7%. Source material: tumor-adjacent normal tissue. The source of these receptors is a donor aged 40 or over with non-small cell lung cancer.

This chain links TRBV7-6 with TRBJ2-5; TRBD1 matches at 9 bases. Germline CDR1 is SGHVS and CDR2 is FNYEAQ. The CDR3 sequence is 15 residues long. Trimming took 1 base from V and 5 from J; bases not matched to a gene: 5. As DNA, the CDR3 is TGTGCCAGCAGCTTAGATACAGGGGGCCTGGAGACCCAGTACTTC. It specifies CASSLDTGGLETQYF.

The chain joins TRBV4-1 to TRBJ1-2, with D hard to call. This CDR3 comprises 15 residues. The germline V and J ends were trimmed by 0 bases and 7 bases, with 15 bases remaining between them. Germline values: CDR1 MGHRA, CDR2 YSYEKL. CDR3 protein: CASSQDSRIGPGYTF. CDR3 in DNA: TGCGCCAGCAGCCAAGATTCCCGCATTGGTCCTGGCTACACCTTC.

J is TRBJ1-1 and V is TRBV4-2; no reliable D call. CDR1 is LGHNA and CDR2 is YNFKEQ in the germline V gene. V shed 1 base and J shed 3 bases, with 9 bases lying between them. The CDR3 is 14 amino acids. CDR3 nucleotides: TGTGCCAGCAGCCAAGCGAACCGGGACACTGAAGCTTTCTTT. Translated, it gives CASSQANRDTEAFF.

The CDR3 DNA sequence: TGTGCCAGCAGCTTAGGTGTGTCCGGGGAGCTGTTTTTT. Residues: CASSLGVSGELFF. The chain joins TRBV7-2 to TRBJ2-2; D gene ambiguous. Germline-derived CDR1 and CDR2 are SGHTA and FQGNSA. Trimming took off 1 base at V and 6 bases at J, with 6 bases between the two ends. This CDR3 is built from 13 residues.

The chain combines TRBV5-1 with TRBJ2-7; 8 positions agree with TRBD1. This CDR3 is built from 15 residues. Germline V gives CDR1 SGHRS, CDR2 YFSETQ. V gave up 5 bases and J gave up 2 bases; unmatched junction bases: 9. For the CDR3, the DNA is TGCGCCAGCAGGGAAGGAACAGGGGGTCCCTACGAGCAGTACTTC. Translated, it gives CASREGTGGPYEQYF.

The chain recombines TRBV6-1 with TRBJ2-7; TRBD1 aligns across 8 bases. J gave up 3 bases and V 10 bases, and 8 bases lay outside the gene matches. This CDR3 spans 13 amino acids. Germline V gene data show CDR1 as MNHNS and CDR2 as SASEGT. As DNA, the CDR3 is TGTGCCACCGCCCAGGGGGCAGGCTACGAGCAGTACTTC. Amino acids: CATAQGAGYEQYF.

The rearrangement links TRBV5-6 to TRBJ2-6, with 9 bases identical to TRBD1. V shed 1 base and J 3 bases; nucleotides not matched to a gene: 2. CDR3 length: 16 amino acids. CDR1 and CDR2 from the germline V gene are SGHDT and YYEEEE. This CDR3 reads CASSLTGGYGANVLTF. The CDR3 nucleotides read TGTGCCAGCAGCTTGACAGGGGGCTATGGGGCCAACGTCCTGACTTTC. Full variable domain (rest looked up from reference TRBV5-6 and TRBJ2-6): DAGVTQSPTHLIKTRGQQVTLRCSPKSGHDTVSWYQQALGQGPQFIFQYYEEEERQRGNFPDRFSGHQFPNYSSELNVNALLLGDSALYLCASSLTGGYGANVLTFGAGSRLTVL.

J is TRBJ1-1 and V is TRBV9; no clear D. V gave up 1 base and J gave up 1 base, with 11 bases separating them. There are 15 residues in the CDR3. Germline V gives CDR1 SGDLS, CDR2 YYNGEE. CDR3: CASSVLPQANTEAFF. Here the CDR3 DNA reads TGTGCCAGCAGCGTACTACCCCAAGCGAACACTGAAGCTTTCTTT.

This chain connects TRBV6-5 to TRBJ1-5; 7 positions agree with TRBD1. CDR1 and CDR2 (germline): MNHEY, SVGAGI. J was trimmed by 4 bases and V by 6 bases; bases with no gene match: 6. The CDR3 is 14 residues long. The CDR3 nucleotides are TGTGCCAGCAGGTCGACAGGGCGGAATCAGCCCCAGCATTTT. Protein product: CASRSTGRNQPQHF.

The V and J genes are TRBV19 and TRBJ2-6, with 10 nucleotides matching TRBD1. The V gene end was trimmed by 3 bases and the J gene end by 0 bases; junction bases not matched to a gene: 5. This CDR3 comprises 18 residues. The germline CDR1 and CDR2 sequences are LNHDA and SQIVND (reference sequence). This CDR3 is CASSIPGQGYSGANVLTF. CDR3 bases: TGTGCCAGTAGTATTCCGGGACAGGGGTACTCTGGGGCCAACGTCCTGACTTTC.

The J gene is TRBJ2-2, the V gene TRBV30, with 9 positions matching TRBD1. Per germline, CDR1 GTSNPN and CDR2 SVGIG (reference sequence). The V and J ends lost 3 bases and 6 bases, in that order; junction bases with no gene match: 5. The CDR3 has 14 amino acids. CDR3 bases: TGTGCCTGGAGGCTGACAGGGGGGCCCGGGGAGCTGTTTTTT. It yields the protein CAWRLTGGPGELFF.

The CDR3 DNA follows: TGTGCCAGCAGTGAACTAGGCAGGAGCGGGCAAGAGACCCAGTACTTC. Encoded protein: CASSELGRSGQETQYF. This sequence joins TRBV25-1 and TRBJ2-5, with D tentatively TRBD2 (6 bases). Germline CDR1 MGHDK, CDR2 SYGVNS. Trimming removed 2 bases at V and 2 bases at J, with 15 bases between. The CDR3 spans 16 residues.

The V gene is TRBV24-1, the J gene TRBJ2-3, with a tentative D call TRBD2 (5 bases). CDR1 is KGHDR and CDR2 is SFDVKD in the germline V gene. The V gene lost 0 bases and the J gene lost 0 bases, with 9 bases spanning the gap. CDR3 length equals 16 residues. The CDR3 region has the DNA TGTGCCACCAGTGATTTGCTCGGGGAGAGCACAGATACGCAGTATTTT. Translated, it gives CATSDLLGESTDTQYF.

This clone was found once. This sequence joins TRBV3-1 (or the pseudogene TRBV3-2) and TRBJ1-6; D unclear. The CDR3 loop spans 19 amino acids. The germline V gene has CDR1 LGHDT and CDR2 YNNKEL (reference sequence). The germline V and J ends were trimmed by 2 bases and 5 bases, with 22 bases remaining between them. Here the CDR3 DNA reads TGTGCCAGCAGCCAAAGGCCGTTGAGGGAGCGCCCGAATAATTCACCCCTCCACTTT. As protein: CASSQRPLRERPNNSPLHF.

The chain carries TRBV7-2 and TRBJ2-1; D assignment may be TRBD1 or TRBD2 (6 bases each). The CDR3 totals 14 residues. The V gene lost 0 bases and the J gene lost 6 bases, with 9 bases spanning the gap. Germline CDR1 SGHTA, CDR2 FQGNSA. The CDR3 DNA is TGTGCCAGCAGCTTAGCGGGGGGCCCCAATGAGCAGTTCTTC. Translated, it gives CASSLAGGPNEQFF.

CDR3 sequence (DNA): TGTGCCAGCAGGGTAGCGGGGGGCCAAGAGACCCAGTACTTC. As protein: CASRVAGGQETQYF. The chain uses TRBV5-4 and TRBJ2-5, with 10 bases aligning to TRBD2. CDR3 length: 14 residues. Germline CDR1 is SGHNT and CDR2 is YYREEE (reference sequence). The junction had 2 bases not matched to a gene; V was cut back by 5 bases and J by 1 base.

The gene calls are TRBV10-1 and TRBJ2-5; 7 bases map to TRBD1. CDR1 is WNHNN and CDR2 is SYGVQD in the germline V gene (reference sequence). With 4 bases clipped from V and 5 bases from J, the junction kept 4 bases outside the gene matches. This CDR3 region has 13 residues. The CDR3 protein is CASSGRGTETQYF. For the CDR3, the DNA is TGCGCCAGCAGTGGCAGGGGGACGGAGACCCAGTACTTC.

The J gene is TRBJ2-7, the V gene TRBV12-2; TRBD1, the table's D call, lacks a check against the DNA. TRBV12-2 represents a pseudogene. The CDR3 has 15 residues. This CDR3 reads CASRPRQGPTYEQYF. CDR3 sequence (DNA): TGTGCAAGTCGCCCTCGACAGGGTCCAACCTACGAGCAGTACTTC.

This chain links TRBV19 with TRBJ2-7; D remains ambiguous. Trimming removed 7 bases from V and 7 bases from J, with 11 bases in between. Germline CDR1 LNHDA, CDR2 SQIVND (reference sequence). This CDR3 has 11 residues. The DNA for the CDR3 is TGTGCCAGTACAAATTTGGAGGAGCAGTACTTC. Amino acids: CASTNLEEQYF.

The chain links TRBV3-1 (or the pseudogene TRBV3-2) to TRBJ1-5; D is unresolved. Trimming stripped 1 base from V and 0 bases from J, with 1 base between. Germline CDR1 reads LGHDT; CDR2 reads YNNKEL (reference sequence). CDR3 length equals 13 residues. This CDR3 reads CASSQGSNQPQHF. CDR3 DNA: TGTGCCAGCAGCCAAGGTAGCAATCAGCCCCAGCATTTT.